The clone carrying this TCR beta chain was counted once. What it binds is not known. The ends were cut back, 6 bases at V and 5 bases at J, with 14 bases in the middle. CDR3 size: 13 residues. Germline CDR1 is DFQATT and CDR2 is SNEGSKA (reference sequence). This record comes from a study of identical twins. Study results and limitations: Models underpredicted monozygotic twin sharing of out-of-frame TCR alpha.

TCRdb called the 5' RACE reads again in MiXCR, with one record for every CDR3 protein. The data hold about 520,000 distinct CDR3 sequences, with approximately 22% observed a single time. The sample was also reused in another study, on T cells expressing NK-cell markers. Per that paper: Dominant NKG2C+ clonotype frequencies of roughly 1.0-7.5% of CD8+ T cells were measured in over 5 donors.

Source material: CD4+ T cells sorted from blood. The rearrangement uses TRBV20-1 and TRBJ2-1; D possibly uses TRBD1 or TRBD2 (5 bases each). This sequence was found in a woman aged 18-30 years in good health. CDR3 protein: CSAPGRSNNEQFF. CDR3 nucleotide sequence: TGCAGTGCCCCGGGGCGGTCAAACAATGAGCAGTTCTTC.